This TCR beta chain appears in the sequencing data of a study of OX40 agonist ivuxolimab in advanced cancers. The protocol was immunoSEQ multiplex PCR, while the TCRdb copy is restricted to in-frame clones and leaves out a portion. The repertoire includes approximately 55,000 clones, about 85% of them detected once, and around 15% sits in the top ten. Sequences were derived from CD4+ or CD8+ T cells sorted from blood, sampled in a trial of the OX40 agonist ivuxolimab. The receptor's source is an adult with an advanced solid tumor such as melanoma, head and neck, liver or kidney cancer.

For the CDR3, the DNA is TGTGCCTGGAGTGTAACCAGGGACCTATATGGCTACACCTTC. Amino acid sequence: CAWSVTRDLYGYTF. The chain recombines TRBV30 with TRBJ1-2; D may be TRBD1 (5 bases). The germline V gene encodes CDR1 GTSNPN and CDR2 SVGIG (reference sequence). The CDR3 length is 14 residues. The ends were cut back, 0 bases at V and 5 bases at J, with 13 bases in the middle.